The T cell receptor beta chain under discussion was sequenced for a study of T cell responses to AZD1222 COVID-19 vaccine. V lost 5 bases, J lost 0 bases, and 7 bases stayed unmatched. Germline lookup yields CDR1 PRHDT and CDR2 FYEKMQ (reference sequence). The CDR3 loop spans 16 amino acids. Sequencing was performed with immunoSEQ multiplex PCR; in TCRdb, only in-frame clones are kept and a portion is missing. Here the sample spans about 88,000 clones, 85% to 90% being singletons. This chain links TRBV13 with TRBJ1-5, with 7 bases aligning to TRBD1. This receptor was identified in an adult who received the AZD1222 COVID-19 vaccine. The specimen was peripheral blood, collected 28 days after the second AZD1222 dose. The CDR3 nucleotides are TGTGCCAGCAGCAACCGGACAGGTGATAGCAATCAGCCCCAGCATTTT. This gives the protein CASSNRTGDSNQPQHF. Complete variable domain (other parts from reference TRBV13 and TRBJ1-5): AAGVIQSPRHLIKEKRETATLKCYPIPRHDTVYWYQQGPGQDPQFLISFYEKMQSDKGSIPDRFSAQQFSDYHSELNMSSLELGDSALYFCASSNRTGDSNQPQHFGDGTRLSIL.